This entry describes one T cell receptor beta chain. Its antigen is still unknown. The ends were cut back, 2 bases at V and 3 bases at J, with 9 bases in the middle. The CDR3 is 13 residues long. CDR1 is SQVTM, CDR2 ANQGSEA, per germline. TCR beta from blood CD8+ and CD4+ T cells was sequenced. Stable or active relapsing-remitting multiple sclerosis, untreated and meeting revised McDonald criteria, defined the controls. Random hexamers were used to reverse transcribe roughly 0.45 to 1 ug of RNA. The TCR beta CDR3 was amplified by immunoSEQ multiplex PCR across 54 Vbeta, 13 Jbeta. TCRdb analysed the immunoSEQ multiplex PCR reads with MiXCR anew, one entry per CDR3 protein. The sample has tens of thousands of distinct CDR3 sequences, under 96% seen once. This specimen belongs to a study of CD8 T cells in Susac syndrome. Study results and limitations: The study's TCR sequencing and HLA analysis covered a relatively small number of individuals, and the study acknowledged this.

The rearrangement joins TRBV29-1 to TRBJ2-3; weak D call: TRBD1 (5 bases). The sequencing input was CD4+ T cells from PBMCs. This receptor was taken from a human donor with multiple sclerosis. CDR3 loop: CSVERAGTDTQYF. CDR3 in DNA: TGCAGCGTTGAACGGGCAGGGACAGATACGCAGTATTTT.